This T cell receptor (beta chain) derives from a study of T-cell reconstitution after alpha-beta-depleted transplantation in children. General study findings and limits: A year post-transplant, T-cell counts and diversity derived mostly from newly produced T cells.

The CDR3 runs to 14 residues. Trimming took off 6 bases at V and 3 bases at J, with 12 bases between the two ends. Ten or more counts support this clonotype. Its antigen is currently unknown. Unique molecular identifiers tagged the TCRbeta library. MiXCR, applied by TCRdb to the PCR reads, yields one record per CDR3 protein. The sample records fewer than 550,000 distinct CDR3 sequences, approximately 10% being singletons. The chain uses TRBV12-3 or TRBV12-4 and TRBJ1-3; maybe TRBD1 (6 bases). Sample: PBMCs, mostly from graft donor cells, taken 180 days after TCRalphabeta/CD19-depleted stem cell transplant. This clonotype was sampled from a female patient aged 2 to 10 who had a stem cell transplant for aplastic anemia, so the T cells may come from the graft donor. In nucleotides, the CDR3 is TGTGCCAGCAGACCTCAGGGGTATGGAAACACCATATATTTT. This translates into CASRPQGYGNTIYF.